This T cell receptor beta chain originates from a study of human T cells and chemical hapten exposure. Study information: While the approximately 24-week study was under way, patients received diphenylcyclopropenone on the scalp every week. DPC at 0.01% went onto the upper back in patch tests, read at 6 days.

TCRdb recomputed calls from the RACE reads with MiXCR, one row per CDR3 protein. The repertoire consists of 27,000 or so distinct CDR3 sequences, with almost 6% occurring once and the leading ten covering around 5.7%. Sample time point: patch test 3, about 24 weeks after DPC sensitization. The treatment is: therapeutic diphenylcyclopropenone sensitization with weekly scalp DPC. This clonotype was seen many times. Its target is not known. General observations from the study: TCRs exceeding 1 in 1000 frequency stayed unchanged with DPC sensitization. Expanded TCRs created a significantly greater count of big CDR3 similarity clusters than controls did.

The V gene lost 5 bases and the J gene lost 5 bases, with 13 bases spanning the gap. This CDR3 region has 13 residues. Germline CDR1 reads SGHNT; CDR2 reads YYREEE (reference sequence). This chain uses TRBV5-4 with TRBJ2-5; D call uncertain. This specimen consisted of whole blood, obtained in connection with sensitization to the hapten diphenylcyclopropenone (DPC). This TCR was recovered from a man between 25 and 39 years old with alopecia areata. Some clones in this sample may be carry-over from other donors' samples. The CDR3 loop is CASRSRLIETQYF. The CDR3 coding sequence is TGTGCCAGCAGGTCCCGGTTGATCGAGACCCAGTACTTC. Filled out from reference TRBV5-4 and TRBJ2-5, the complete variable domain reads ETGVTQSPTHLIKTRGQQVTLRCSSQSGHNTVSWYQQALGQGPQFIFQYYREEENGRGNFPPRFSGLQFPNYSSELNVNALELDDSALYLCASRSRLIETQYFGPGTRLLVL.